The next 8 T cell receptor beta chains were all read from a single sample in a study of blood T cell repertoires in COVID-19. Measured with immunoSEQ multiplex PCR; TCRdb has only the in-frame clones, and not every one. The data show around 300,000 clones, roughly 88% seen once. Sample: PBMCs or T cells enriched from blood (not recorded which). Receptors originate from a woman younger than 45 who had recovered from COVID-19.

This chain joins TRBV11-1 and TRBJ1-6, with a weak D call TRBD1 (6 bases). This CDR3 spans 15 amino acids. CDR1 and CDR2 (germline): SGHAT, FQDESV (reference sequence). The V end lost 6 bases, the J end lost 9 bases, and 18 bases lay between the germline ends. The CDR3 sequence is CASSTGQDSSSPLHF. The CDR3 DNA follows: TGTGCCAGCAGTACGGGACAAGATTCGAGTTCACCCCTCCACTTT.

This chain uses TRBV7-2 with TRBJ1-3, with D unresolved. Deletions cut 6 bases from V and 0 bases from J, with 9 bases between. This CDR3 is built from 14 residues. Germline-derived CDR1 and CDR2 are SGHTA and FQGNSA. The CDR3 spells CASRFSVSGNTIYF. The CDR3 bases are TGTGCCAGCAGATTTTCGGTCTCTGGAAACACCATATATTTT. Drawing the rest from reference TRBV7-2 and TRBJ1-3, the complete variable domain is GAGVSQSPSNKVTEKGKDVELRCDPISGHTALYWYRQSLGQGLEFLIYFQGNSAPDKSGLPSDRFSAERTGGSVSTLTIQRTQQEDSAVYLCASRFSVSGNTIYFGEGSWLTVV.

V and J are TRBV30 and TRBJ1-5; the D gene is possibly TRBD1 (5 bases). V was trimmed by 3 bases and J by 7 bases, leaving 13 bases between them. Germline V gene sequence: CDR1 GTSNPN, CDR2 SVGIG (reference sequence). The CDR3 extends over 13 amino acids. The DNA of the CDR3 is TGTGCCTGGAGCGGGCAGGGAAAGCAGCCCCAGCATTTT. It yields the protein CAWSGQGKQPQHF. Complete variable domain (other parts from reference TRBV30 and TRBJ1-5): SQTIHQWPATLVQPVGSPLSLECTVEGTSNPNLYWYRQAAGRGLQLLFYSVGIGQISSEVPQNLSASRPQDRQFILSSKKLLLSDSGFYLCAWSGQGKQPQHFGDGTRLSIL.

This clone came up a few times. The chain employs TRBV20-1 and TRBJ1-6; no firm D call. In germline, CDR1 is DFQATT, CDR2 SNEGSKA (reference sequence). CDR3 length: 11 amino acids. Trimming pared 4 bases from V and 13 bases from J, leaving 11 bases between. CDR3 bases: TGCAGTGCTAATCCCCCGGGTCCCCTCCACTTT. Encoded protein: CSANPPGPLHF.

This chain joins TRBV28 and TRBJ1-4; D ambiguous. The CDR3 runs 14 residues. Germline V CDR1 and CDR2: MDHEN, SYDVKM. The V gene lost 2 bases and the J gene lost 3 bases, with 7 bases spanning the gap. The CDR3 bases are TGTGCCAGCAGTTTACCAGAACCTAATGAAAAACTGTTTTTT. Its protein is CASSLPEPNEKLFF.

This chain connects TRBV12-3 or TRBV12-4 to TRBJ2-7, with a weak D call TRBD1 (5 bases). The V gene lost 3 bases and the J gene lost 5 bases, with 11 bases spanning the gap. This CDR3 has 13 residues. The CDR3 nucleotides are TGTGCCAGCAGTTTTGCCCAAGGGGACGAGCAGTACTTC. Protein: CASSFAQGDEQYF.

The chain employs TRBV10-3 and TRBJ2-7, with D maybe TRBD1 (5 bases). This CDR3 has 13 residues. The germline gives CDR1 ENHRY, CDR2 SYGVKD. Trimming took 0 bases from V and 3 from J, leaving 6 bases between them. The CDR3 spells CAISESGLYEQYF. CDR3 in DNA: TGTGCCATCAGTGAGTCGGGGCTCTACGAGCAGTACTTC.

The V call is TRBV15, the J call TRBJ1-6, with no clear D. Germline V gives CDR1 LNHNV, CDR2 YYDKDF (reference sequence). Trimming removed 0 bases from V and 0 bases from J, with 9 bases in between. The CDR3 has 17 residues. The CDR3 DNA reads TGTGCCACCAGCAGAGATTTAATGAGCTCCTATAATTCACCCCTCCACTTT. Amino acids: CATSRDLMSSYNSPLHF.